The clone carrying this TCR beta chain was seen more than once but under ten times. This specimen comes from a study of PD-L1 blockade in urothelial cancer. Study overall: Across blood samples, T cells had a median count of approximately 130,000.

The table came from immunoSEQ multiplex PCR; TCRdb's copy has only in-frame clones and leaves some out. Of about 49,000 clones listed, around 79% were seen once; the top ten hold less than 11%. With 5 bases removed from V and 2 bases from J, the gap between germline ends came to 5 bases. Germline CDR1 SEHNR, CDR2 FQNEAQ (reference sequence). This CDR3 has 12 amino acids. Described time point: pretreatment peripheral blood. Between 1 and 8 samples, pretreatment and on-treatment, were given by each patient. The material was PBMCs, obtained around atezolizumab (anti-PD-L1) treatment. The rearrangement links TRBV7-9 to TRBJ2-3; D remains unclear. The source of this sequence is a man aged 65 to 79 with urothelial cancer. The CDR3 region has the DNA TGTGCCAGCAGCCCTAACACAGATACGCAGTATTTT. Translating it yields CASSPNTDTQYF.